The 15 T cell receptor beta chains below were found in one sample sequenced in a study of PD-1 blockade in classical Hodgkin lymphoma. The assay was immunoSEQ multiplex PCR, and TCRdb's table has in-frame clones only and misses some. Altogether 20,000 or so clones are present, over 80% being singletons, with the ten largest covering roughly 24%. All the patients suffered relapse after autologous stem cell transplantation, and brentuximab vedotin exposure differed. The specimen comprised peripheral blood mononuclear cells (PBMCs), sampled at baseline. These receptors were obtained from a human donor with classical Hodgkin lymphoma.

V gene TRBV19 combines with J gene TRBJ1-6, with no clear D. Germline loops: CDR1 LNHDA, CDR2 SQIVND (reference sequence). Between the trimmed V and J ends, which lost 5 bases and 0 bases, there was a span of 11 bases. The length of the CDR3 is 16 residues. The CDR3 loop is CASSRGGSSYNSPLHF. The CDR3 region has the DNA TGTGCCAGTAGTCGCGGCGGAAGCTCCTATAATTCACCCCTCCACTTT.

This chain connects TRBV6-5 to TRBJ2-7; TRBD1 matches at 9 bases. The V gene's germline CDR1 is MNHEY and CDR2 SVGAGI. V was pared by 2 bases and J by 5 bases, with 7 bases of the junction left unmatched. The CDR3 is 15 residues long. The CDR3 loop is CASSYAETGGNEQYF. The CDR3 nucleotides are TGTGCCAGCAGTTACGCCGAGACAGGGGGGAACGAGCAGTACTTC.

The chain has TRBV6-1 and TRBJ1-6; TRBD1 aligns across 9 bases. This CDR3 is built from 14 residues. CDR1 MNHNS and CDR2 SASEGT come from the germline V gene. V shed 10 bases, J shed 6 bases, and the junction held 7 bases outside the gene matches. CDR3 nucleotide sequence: TGTGCCACCGAACAGGGGGCTGGTAATTCACCCCTCCACTTT. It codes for CATEQGAGNSPLHF.

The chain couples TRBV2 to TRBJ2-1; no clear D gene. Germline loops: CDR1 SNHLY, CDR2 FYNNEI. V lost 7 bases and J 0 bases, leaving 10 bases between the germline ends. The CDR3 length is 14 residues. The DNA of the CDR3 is TGTGCCAGCACACCGGATCGCTCCTACAATGAGCAGTTCTTC. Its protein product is CASTPDRSYNEQFF. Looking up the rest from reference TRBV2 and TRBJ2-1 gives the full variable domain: EPEVTQTPSHQVTQMGQEVILRCVPISNHLYFYWYRQILGQKVEFLVSFYNNEISEKSEIFDDQFSVERPDGSNFTLKIRSTKLEDSAMYFCASTPDRSYNEQFFGPGTRLTVL.

The CDR3 sequence: CAWSGRGSYNEQFF. CDR3 coding DNA: TGTGCCTGGAGTGGTAGGGGCTCCTACAATGAGCAGTTCTTC. V and J are TRBV30 and TRBJ2-1, with a possible D match to TRBD1 (5 bases). The V gene lost 1 base and the J gene lost 0 bases, with 7 bases spanning the gap. Germline CDR1 and CDR2: GTSNPN and SVGIG (reference sequence). This CDR3 has 14 amino acids.

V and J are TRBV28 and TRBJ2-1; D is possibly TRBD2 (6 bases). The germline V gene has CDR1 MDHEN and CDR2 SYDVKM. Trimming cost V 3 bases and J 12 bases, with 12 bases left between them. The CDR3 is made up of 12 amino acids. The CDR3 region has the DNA TGTGCCAGCAGTTTTATAGCGCGGGGGCAGTTCTTC. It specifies CASSFIARGQFF.

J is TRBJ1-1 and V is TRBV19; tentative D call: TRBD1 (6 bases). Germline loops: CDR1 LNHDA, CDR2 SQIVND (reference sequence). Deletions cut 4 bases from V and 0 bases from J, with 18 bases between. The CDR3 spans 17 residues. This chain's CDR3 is CASSRADSNFMNTEAFF. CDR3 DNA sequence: TGTGCCAGTAGTAGGGCGGACAGTAATTTTATGAACACTGAAGCTTTCTTT.

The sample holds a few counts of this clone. As DNA, the CDR3 is TGTGCCAGCAGTGAGTTCGCGACAGCCACCTCCCAAGAGACCCAGTACTTC. Translation gives CASSEFATATSQETQYF. The chain recombines TRBV28 with TRBJ2-5; D may be TRBD1 (5 bases). This CDR3 contains 17 residues. Germline CDR1 reads MDHEN; CDR2 reads SYDVKM. V gave up 5 bases and J gave up 1 base, with 20 bases separating them.

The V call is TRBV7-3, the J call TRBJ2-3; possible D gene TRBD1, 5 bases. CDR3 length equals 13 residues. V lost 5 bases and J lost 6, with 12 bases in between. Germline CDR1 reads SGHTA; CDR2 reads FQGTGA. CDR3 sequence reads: CASSGAGWDTQYF. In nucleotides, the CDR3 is TGTGCCAGCAGCGGGGCAGGGTGGGATACGCAGTATTTT.

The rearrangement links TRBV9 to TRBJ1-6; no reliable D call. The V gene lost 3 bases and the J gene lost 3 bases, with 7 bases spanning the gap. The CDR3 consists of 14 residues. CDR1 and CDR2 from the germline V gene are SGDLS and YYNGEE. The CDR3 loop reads CASSEVFYNSPLHF. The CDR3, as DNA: TGTGCCAGCAGCGAGGTTTTCTATAATTCACCCCTCCACTTT.

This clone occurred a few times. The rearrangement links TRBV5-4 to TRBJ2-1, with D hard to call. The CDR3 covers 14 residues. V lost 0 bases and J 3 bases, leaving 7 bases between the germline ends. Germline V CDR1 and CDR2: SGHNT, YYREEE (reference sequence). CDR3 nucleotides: TGTGCCAGCAGCTTGGAGGGCCTCTACAATGAGCAGTTCTTC. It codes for CASSLEGLYNEQFF.

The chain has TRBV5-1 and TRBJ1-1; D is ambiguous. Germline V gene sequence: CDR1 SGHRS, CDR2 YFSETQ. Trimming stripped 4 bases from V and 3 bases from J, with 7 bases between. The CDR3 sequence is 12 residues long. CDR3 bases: TGCGCCAGCAGCCCCGGGGACACTGAAGCTTTCTTT. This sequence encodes CASSPGDTEAFF.

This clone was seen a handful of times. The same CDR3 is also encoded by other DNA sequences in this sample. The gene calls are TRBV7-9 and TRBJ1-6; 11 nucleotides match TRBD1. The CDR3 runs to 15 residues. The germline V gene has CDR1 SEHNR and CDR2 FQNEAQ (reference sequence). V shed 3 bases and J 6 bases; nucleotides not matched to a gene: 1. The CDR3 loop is CASSFGTGGNSPLHF. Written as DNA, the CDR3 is TGTGCCAGCAGCTTTGGGACAGGGGGTAATTCACCCCTCCACTTT.

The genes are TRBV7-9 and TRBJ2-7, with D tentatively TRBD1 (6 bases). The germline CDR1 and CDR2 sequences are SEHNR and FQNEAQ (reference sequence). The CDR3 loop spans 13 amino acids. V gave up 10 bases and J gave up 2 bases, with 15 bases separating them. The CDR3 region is CAIYGGLTYEQYF. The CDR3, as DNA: TGTGCCATTTATGGGGGCCTTACCTACGAGCAGTACTTC.

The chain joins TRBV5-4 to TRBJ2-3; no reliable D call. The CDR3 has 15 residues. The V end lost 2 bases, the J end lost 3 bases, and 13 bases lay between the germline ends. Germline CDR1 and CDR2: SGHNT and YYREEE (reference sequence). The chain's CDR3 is CASSFGRSQTDTQYF. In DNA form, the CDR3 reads TGTGCCAGCAGCTTCGGTAGGAGCCAAACAGATACGCAGTATTTT. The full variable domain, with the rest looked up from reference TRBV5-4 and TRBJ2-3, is ETGVTQSPTHLIKTRGQQVTLRCSSQSGHNTVSWYQQALGQGPQFIFQYYREEENGRGNFPPRFSGLQFPNYSSELNVNALELDDSALYLCASSFGRSQTDTQYFGPGTRLTVL.